Following are 24 T cell receptor beta chains from one sample sequenced in a study of blood T cell repertoires in COVID-19. Some clones are missing from TCRdb's copy, which holds only in-frame ones; the method was immunoSEQ multiplex PCR. Counted here are a few hundred thousand clones, roughly 86% occurring once; the ten biggest clones make up roughly 9.8%. The material sequenced was peripheral blood. These receptors were obtained from a man aged 35-49 years who had recovered from COVID-19.

V and J are TRBV2 and TRBJ2-5, with 7 bases that match TRBD2. The CDR3 is made up of 15 amino acids. The junction had 11 bases not matched to a gene; V was cut back by 6 bases and J by 4 bases. Germline V lookup: CDR1 SNHLY, CDR2 FYNNEI. The DNA for the CDR3 is TGTGCCAGCAGGGCTAGCGGAGGCCCGTCAGAGACCCAGTACTTC. Amino acids: CASRASGGPSETQYF.

The CDR3 loop reads CASSRRVGGISYNEQFF. The DNA of the CDR3 is TGCGCCAGCAGCCGAAGGGTGGGGGGGATCTCCTACAATGAGCAGTTCTTC. The chain combines TRBV4-3 with TRBJ2-1; 7 nucleotides align to TRBD2. The CDR3 loop spans 17 amino acids. Germline V gene lookup returns CDR1 LGHNA and CDR2 YSLEER. The junction had 9 bases not matched to a gene; V was cut back by 4 bases and J by 0 bases.

The chain recombines TRBV10-3 with TRBJ1-2; the D gene is possibly TRBD1 (5 bases). The CDR3 is made up of 14 amino acids. Trimming removed 5 bases from V and 8 bases from J, with 18 bases in between. Germline lookup yields CDR1 ENHRY and CDR2 SYGVKD. CDR3 sequence (DNA): TGTGCCATCAGTAGTGAGTCGGGGGTTATGGGCTACACCTTC. As protein: CAISSESGVMGYTF.

The rearrangement joins TRBV6-5 to TRBJ1-5, with D maybe TRBD1 (6 bases). Germline V CDR1 and CDR2: MNHEY, SVGAGI. This CDR3 spans 14 amino acids. Trimming left V 6 bases short and J 0 bases short, with 9 bases between. The CDR3 here is CASRDRSSNQPQHF. The DNA of the CDR3 is TGTGCCAGCAGGGACAGAAGTAGCAATCAGCCCCAGCATTTT.

The chain links TRBV29-1 to TRBJ2-2; 7 bases fit TRBD2. Germline CDR1 reads SQVTM; CDR2 reads ANQGSEA. CDR3 size: 13 residues. V lost 4 bases and J lost 3; bases outside the gene matches: 2. For the CDR3, the DNA is TGCAGCGTTGGGCTAGCGGACACCGGGGAGCTGTTTTTT. Amino acid sequence: CSVGLADTGELFF.

The chain carries TRBV18 and TRBJ2-7, with 8 positions matching TRBD1. CDR3 size: 13 residues. Germline V lookup: CDR1 KGHSH, CDR2 LQKENI. With V trimmed by 6 bases and J by 6 bases, 7 bases remained unmatched. The CDR3 here is CASSPGTGGEQYF. Here the CDR3 DNA reads TGTGCCAGCTCCCCAGGCACAGGGGGCGAGCAGTACTTC.

This chain links TRBV7-9 with TRBJ1-2; 7 bases are shared with TRBD1. Trimming cost V 4 bases and J 3 bases; bases outside gene matches: 2. This CDR3 spans 13 amino acids. CDR1 SEHNR and CDR2 FQNEAQ come from the germline V gene (reference sequence). CDR3 in amino acids: CASSYDRDYGYTF. CDR3 bases: TGTGCCAGCAGCTATGACAGGGACTATGGCTACACCTTC.

The V and J genes are TRBV6-1 and TRBJ1-2, with a weak D call TRBD1 (6 bases). Germline values: CDR1 MNHNS, CDR2 SASEGT. The V end was cut by 1 base, the J end by 3 bases, with 15 bases between. This CDR3 is built from 16 residues. The CDR3 loop is CASSEGQVVKYYGYTF. The CDR3 nucleotides read TGTGCCAGCAGTGAAGGACAGGTCGTGAAGTACTATGGCTACACCTTC.

J is TRBJ1-5 and V is TRBV7-2; D not resolved. Germline V gene lookup returns CDR1 SGHTA and CDR2 FQGNSA. The CDR3 has 15 residues. Deletions cut 2 bases from V and 0 bases from J, with 8 bases between. The CDR3 is CASSLTRNSNQPQHF. The CDR3 nucleotides are TGTGCCAGCAGCTTAACCAGAAATAGCAATCAGCCCCAGCATTTT.

The V gene is TRBV20-1, the J gene TRBJ1-3; D is undetermined. The CDR3 extends over 16 amino acids. Germline-derived CDR1 and CDR2 are DFQATT and SNEGSKA (reference sequence). The germline V and J ends were trimmed by 3 bases and 0 bases, with 15 bases remaining between them. CDR3 sequence: CSASNPGVDSGNTIYF. The CDR3 DNA reads TGCAGTGCTAGTAATCCGGGTGTTGACTCTGGAAACACCATATATTTT.

The V call is TRBV30, the J call TRBJ1-2, with D perhaps matching TRBD1 (5 bases). Per germline, CDR1 GTSNPN and CDR2 SVGIG (reference sequence). CDR3 length: 11 amino acids. Trimming stripped 3 bases from V and 4 bases from J, with 6 bases between. The CDR3 DNA follows: TGTGCCTGGAGAAGGGGCTATGGCTACACCTTC. It codes for CAWRRGYGYTF.

This clone was seen only once. The chain recombines TRBV7-9 with TRBJ1-1; 7 nucleotides match TRBD1. V shed 6 bases, J shed 5 bases, and the junction held 3 bases outside the gene matches. This CDR3 comprises 12 residues. Germline CDR1 is SEHNR and CDR2 is FQNEAQ (reference sequence). DNA for the CDR3: TGTGCCAGCAGACCACAGGGGACTGAAGCTTTCTTT. It encodes CASRPQGTEAFF. The complete variable domain, with remaining parts taken from reference TRBV7-9 and TRBJ1-1, reads DTGVSQNPRHKITKRGQNVTFRCDPISEHNRLYWYRQTLGQGPEFLTYFQNEAQLEKSRLLSDRFSAERPKGSFSTLEIQRTEQGDSAMYLCASRPQGTEAFFGQGTRLTVV.

The V and J genes are TRBV7-2 and TRBJ2-4; 7 bases map to TRBD2. Germline trimming cut 5 bases from V and 4 bases from J; bases unmatched to any gene: 5. The CDR3 consists of 14 residues. CDR1 is SGHTA and CDR2 is FQGNSA in the germline V gene. The CDR3 nucleotides read TGTGCCAGCAGCGAGCCCGGGGGGAAAAACATTCAGTACTTC. Amino acids: CASSEPGGKNIQYF.

Many counts were recorded for this clone. The chain couples TRBV5-1 to TRBJ2-7; no clear D. Trimming stripped 0 bases from V and 0 bases from J, with 10 bases between. The germline CDR1 and CDR2 sequences are SGHRS and YFSETQ. CDR3 size: 15 residues. CDR3 sequence (DNA): TGCGCCAGCAGCTTGGAAGCCTTACCCTCCTACGAGCAGTACTTC. Protein sequence: CASSLEALPSYEQYF.

DNA for the CDR3: TGTGCCAGCAGCAAAGCCCTATTGCCACTGGCTGGAAACACCATATATTTT. Amino acids: CASSKALLPLAGNTIYF. The chain joins TRBV21-1 to TRBJ1-3. TRBV21-1 is shown as a pseudogene. This CDR3 region has 17 residues.

As concerns this clone: Different DNA sequences within this sample yield the same CDR3. The chain uses TRBV6-1 and TRBJ2-1; TRBD2 aligns across 10 bases. The CDR3 extends over 16 amino acids. The V and J ends lost 0 bases and 9 bases, in that order; junction bases with no gene match: 8. Germline lookup yields CDR1 MNHNS and CDR2 SASEGT. The CDR3 protein is CASSEAGSGGRGEQFF. The CDR3 bases are TGTGCCAGCAGTGAAGCGGGTAGCGGGGGGCGGGGTGAGCAGTTCTTC.

The V gene is TRBV12-5, the J gene TRBJ2-7; 7 nucleotides line up with TRBD1. Per the germline V gene, CDR1 is LGHNT and CDR2 is FRNRAP. The CDR3 sequence is 14 residues long. J lost 5 bases, V lost 1 base, and 5 bases had no gene match. CDR3 in amino acids: CASGLGQGKNEQYF. The CDR3 DNA reads TGTGCTAGTGGTTTGGGACAGGGTAAGAACGAGCAGTACTTC.

The V and J genes are TRBV21-1 and TRBJ2-2; no check of the table's D call, TRBD2, against the DNA was made. TRBV21-1 is tagged as a pseudogene. The CDR3 sequence is 11 residues long. The CDR3 here is CASGTGGELFF. DNA for the CDR3: TGTGCCAGCGGTACGGGCGGGGAGCTGTTTTTT.

In its sample, this clone was seen a few times. This rearrangement joins TRBV10-3 to TRBJ2-7; 8 bases align to TRBD1. J was trimmed by 7 bases and V by 5 bases; bases with no gene match: 10. This CDR3 spans 14 amino acids. Germline CDR1 ENHRY, CDR2 SYGVKD. The CDR3 spells CAISRVQGAGEQYF. As DNA, the CDR3 is TGTGCCATCAGTAGGGTTCAGGGGGCCGGAGAGCAGTACTTC.

The CDR3: CASSQAGTVNSPLHF. CDR3 nucleotides: TGCGCCAGCAGCCAAGCCGGGACAGTTAATTCACCCCTCCACTTT. The rearrangement links TRBV4-3 to TRBJ1-6; 7 bases are shared with TRBD1. J was trimmed by 6 bases and V by 1 base; bases with no gene match: 3. Germline V gives CDR1 LGHNA, CDR2 YSLEER. CDR3 length: 15 residues.

The V call is TRBV7-8, the J call TRBJ2-7; possible D gene TRBD1, 5 bases. Between the trimmed V and J ends, which lost 2 bases and 6 bases, there was a span of 20 bases. Germline assignment: CDR1 SGHVS and CDR2 FQNEAQ. The CDR3 is 16 amino acids. CDR3 loop: CASSLTGPSTVGEQYF. DNA for the CDR3: TGTGCCAGCAGCTTAACAGGCCCCTCAACCGTCGGCGAGCAGTACTTC.

The DNA of the CDR3 is TGCGCCAGCAGCCTAATATCGACAGGGGTCTATGGCTACACCTTC. Translating gives CASSLISTGVYGYTF. V and J are TRBV4-1 and TRBJ1-2; 8 bases line up with TRBD1. CDR1 and CDR2 from the germline V gene are MGHRA and YSYEKL. V lost 4 bases, J lost 4 bases, and 8 bases stayed unmatched. The CDR3 spans 15 residues.

This chain uses TRBV27 with TRBJ2-7, with unresolved D. Trimming left V 2 bases short and J 0 bases short, with 8 bases between. The CDR3 extends over 14 amino acids. Germline V gene lookup returns CDR1 MNHEY and CDR2 SMNVEV (reference sequence). The CDR3: CASSLTASSYEQYF. In DNA, the CDR3 is TGTGCCAGCAGTTTAACAGCCTCCTCCTACGAGCAGTACTTC.

The CDR3 sequence: CASSQIGERGTLGSDEQFF. The CDR3, as DNA: TGCGCCAGCAGCCAGATAGGGGAAAGGGGGACCTTAGGGTCCGATGAGCAGTTCTTC. The V call is TRBV4-3, the J call TRBJ2-1; D perhaps matches TRBD1 (6 bases). V was shortened by 3 bases and J by 8 bases, with 29 bases between the two germline ends. Germline CDR1 reads LGHNA; CDR2 reads YSLEER. This CDR3 contains 19 residues.